This T cell receptor beta chain was documented in a study of shared T cell receptors in the human thymus. Between the trimmed V and J ends, which lost 2 bases and 4 bases, there was a span of 15 bases. Germline V lookup: CDR1 SGHTA, CDR2 FQGNSA. The CDR3 length is 16 residues. The repertoire was sequenced with immunoSEQ multiplex PCR; TCRdb's copy has only in-frame clones and lacks some. The data hold some 760,000 clones, with 80% to 90% observed a single time. This same sample was also taken into another study, of human thymus T cells. That paper notes: Healthy Finnish infants undergoing corrective surgery for congenital heart defects were the donors. Resections obtained during corrective heart surgery supplied the thymus tissue. Repertoires sampled from thymus and blood appeared biased in V and J gene usage. Unrelated individuals reportedly shared highly overlapping thymic TCR repertoires.

The chain combines TRBV7-2 with TRBJ2-1, with D possibly matching TRBD1 (6 bases). The material sequenced was thymocytes. This TCR derives from a girl under two years old with a congenital heart defect. In DNA form, the CDR3 reads TGTGCCAGCAGCTTATCCCGTTTGGACAGATACAATGAGCAGTTCTTC. This codes for CASSLSRLDRYNEQFF.